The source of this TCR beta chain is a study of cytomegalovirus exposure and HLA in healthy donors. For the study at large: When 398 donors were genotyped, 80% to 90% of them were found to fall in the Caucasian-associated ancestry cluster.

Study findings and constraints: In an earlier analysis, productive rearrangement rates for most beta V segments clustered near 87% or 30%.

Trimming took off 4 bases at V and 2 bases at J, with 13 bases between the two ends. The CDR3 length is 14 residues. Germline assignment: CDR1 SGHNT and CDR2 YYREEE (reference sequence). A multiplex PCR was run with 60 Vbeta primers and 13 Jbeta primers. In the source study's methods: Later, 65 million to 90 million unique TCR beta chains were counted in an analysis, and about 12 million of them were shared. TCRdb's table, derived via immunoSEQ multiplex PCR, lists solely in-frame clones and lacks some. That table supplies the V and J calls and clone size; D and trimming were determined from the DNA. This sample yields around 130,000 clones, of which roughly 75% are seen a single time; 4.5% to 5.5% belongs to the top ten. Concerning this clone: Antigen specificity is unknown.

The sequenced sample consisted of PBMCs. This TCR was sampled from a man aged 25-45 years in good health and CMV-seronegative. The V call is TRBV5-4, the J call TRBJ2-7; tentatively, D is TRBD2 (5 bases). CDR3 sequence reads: CASSRIGSAYEQYF. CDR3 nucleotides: TGTGCCAGCAGCCGGATCGGTAGCGCCTACGAGCAGTACTTC.